The source of this T cell receptor (beta chain) is a study of vaccination and CD4 T cells after COVID-19. As for treatment: approximately nine-day PBMC culture with coronavirus spike peptide pools or control peptides (ViraFEST assay). Patients returned positive PCR results between March and December 2020, earlier than US Alpha, Beta and Delta variants. After removal of 4 bases from V and 2 bases from J, the junction contained 6 bases not matched to a gene. The CDR3 spans 15 residues. This clonotype was observed a few times. Antigen specificity is unknown. Oncomine TCR Beta short-read sequencing was applied to DNA from cultured CD4+ T cells. One entry per CDR3 protein results from TCRdb running MiXCR on the PCR reads. Here the sample spans 7,000 to 10,000 distinct CDR3 sequences, approximately 20% being singletons.

This specimen was CD4+ T cells from blood, cultured in vitro, taken after SARS-CoV-2 vaccination. J is TRBJ2-7 and V is TRBV12-3 or TRBV12-4; 9 positions match TRBD2. This sequence was found in a human donor who had recovered from COVID-19. CDR3 DNA: TGTGCCAGCAGTTCCCGCGGGGGGGCCCCCTACGAGCAGTACTTC. Translation: CASSSRGGAPYEQYF.